The text below deals with one TCR beta chain. This CDR3 has 23 residues. From germline, CDR1 is LGHNT and CDR2 FRNRAP. V shed 4 bases and J shed 7 bases, with 41 bases lying between them. This specimen belongs to a study of control samples from healthy donors and cancer patients. Using immunoSEQ multiplex PCR, the repertoire was profiled, and TCRdb retains in-frame clones only, with some absent. The sample lists about 81,000 clones; 90% to 95% were seen once. The specimen sequenced was blood. The rearrangement joins TRBV12-5 to TRBJ1-5, with D possibly matching TRBD1 (5 bases). This clonotype originated in a woman under 30 in good health. CDR3 in DNA: TGTGCTAGTGGTTCCCCGGGACTTTCACTTTCCCCCCAACCCCCCGAGGGTAGCCAGCCCCAGCATTTT. Translated: CASGSPGLSLSPQPPEGSQPQHF.